This is a list of T cell receptor beta chains from one sample in a study of blood T cell repertoires in COVID-19. The protocol was immunoSEQ multiplex PCR, while the TCRdb copy is restricted to in-frame clones and leaves out a portion. This sample yields roughly 570,000 clones, of which 85% to 90% are seen a single time; less than 9.5% belongs to the top ten. Sequenced input: peripheral blood. Receptors were obtained from a woman in her fifties or sixties with COVID-19, enrolled during active disease. CDR3s include the opening cysteine and the closing phenylalanine or tryptophan. D genes are given only for firm matches. Size values are once, few and many counts, or a class for expanded clones, and some rows have none.

clone_size | j_call | d_call | v_call | cdr3_nt | cdr3_aa
NA | TRBJ1-2 | TRBD1 | TRBV6-5 | TGTGCCAGCGCAGGGGGAACAGGGAGTGAGGATGGCTACACCTTC | CASAGGTGSEDGYTF
NA | TRBJ1-2 | NA | TRBV10-3 | TGTGCCATCAGTGAACTCCCCTATGGCTACACCTTC | CAISELPYGYTF
once | TRBJ2-2 | TRBD1 | TRBV28 | TGTGCCAGCTCCGGGGGACAGGGGCGCCTGTTTTTT | CASSGGQGRLFF
NA | TRBJ2-5 | NA | TRBV7-9 | TGTGCCAGCATCGCGGGCTTACAAGAGACCCAGTACTTC | CASIAGLQETQYF
NA | TRBJ2-5 | NA | TRBV4-1 | TGCGCCAGCAGCCAATTCGGACTCACCAAAGAGACCCAGTACTTC | CASSQFGLTKETQYF
NA | TRBJ1-5 | NA | TRBV19 | TGTGCCAGTAGCCTTTGGACAGCTAATCAGCCCCAGCATTTT | CASSLWTANQPQHF
NA | TRBJ2-1 | NA | TRBV7-9 | TGTGCCAGCAGCTTAGCAACGGCGGGGCAACGCTCCTACAATGAGCAGTTCTTC | CASSLATAGQRSYNEQFF
NA | TRBJ2-1 | TRBD2 | TRBV9 | TGTGCCAGCAGCGTGGGGACTAGCTCCTACAATGAGCAGTTCTTC | CASSVGTSSYNEQFF
NA | TRBJ2-3 | TRBD2 | TRBV30 | TGTGCCTGGAGTGAACTAGCGGGGGATACGCAGTATTTT | CAWSELAGDTQYF
NA | TRBJ2-7 | TRBD1 | TRBV6-5 | TGTGCCAGCAGTCGGGACAGGGGGAATAACGAGCAGTACTTC | CASSRDRGNNEQYF
NA | TRBJ2-3 | NA | TRBV28 | TGTGCCAGCTCGAAGTGGGGGGGGGCTCCCAGCACAGATACGCAGTATTTT | CASSKWGGAPSTDTQYF
NA | TRBJ1-1 | NA | TRBV10-1 | TGCGCCAGGCAAGTCTCGGGACTCTGGAACACTGAAGCTTTCTTT | CARQVSGLWNTEAFF
NA | TRBJ2-7 | TRBD1 | TRBV10-3 | TGTGCCATCAGTGAGTCCCTGGACAGGCACGAGCAGTACTTC | CAISESLDRHEQYF
NA | TRBJ1-1 | NA | TRBV27 | TGTGCCAGCTGGGCAGAAGAAAGCATGAACACTGAAGCTTTCTTT | CASWAEESMNTEAFF
NA | TRBJ2-1 | TRBD1 | TRBV30 | TGTGCCTGGGGCAGGGGGCTCCACAATGAGCAGTTCTTC | CAWGRGLHNEQFF
NA | TRBJ2-1 | NA | TRBV27 | TGTGCCAGCAAAGAGACACTCTCCTACAATGAGCAGTTCTTC | CASKETLSYNEQFF
NA | TRBJ2-7 | NA | TRBV27 | TGTGCCAGCAGTTCGGGGGGCGGAGTCTACGAGCAGTACTTC | CASSSGGGVYEQYF
NA | TRBJ2-2 | TRBD2 | TRBV12-5 | TGTGCTAGTGGCTTAGCGGGGGGCTTCACCGGGGAGCTGTTTTTT | CASGLAGGFTGELFF
NA | TRBJ1-5 | NA | TRBV30 | TGTGCCTGGGGGAAGGGTGGACATAGCAATCAGCCCCAGCATTTT | CAWGKGGHSNQPQHF
NA | TRBJ1-2 | TRBD1 | TRBV6-1 | TGTGCCAGCAGTCCCAGGGGGTCCCTCTATGGCTACACCTTC | CASSPRGSLYGYTF
NA | TRBJ2-7 | NA | TRBV15 | TGTGCCACCAGCAGGACTCCGAGACAGCAGGCCTTCATCGAGCAGTACTTC | CATSRTPRQQAFIEQYF
NA | TRBJ1-1 | NA | TRBV12-3/TRBV12-4 | TGTGCCAGCAGCGCAGGGGAGTCGGCTTTCTTT | CASSAGESAFF
NA | TRBJ2-5 | NA | TRBV14 | TGTGCCAGCAGCCAACCCGACAGACCCTCAGGGGAGACCCAGTACTTC | CASSQPDRPSGETQYF
NA | TRBJ1-5 | TRBD1 | TRBV10-3 | TGTGCCATCTCGACAGGGGATCAGCCCCAGCATTTT | CAISTGDQPQHF
NA | TRBJ1-2 | NA | TRBV3-1/TRBV3-2 | TGTGCCAGCAGCCAAGATCTGACTCAAACCTATGGCTACACCTTC | CASSQDLTQTYGYTF
NA | TRBJ1-6 | TRBD1 | TRBV29-1 | TGCAGCGTAAGGACAGGGGAGATTGGATCACCCCTCCACTTT | CSVRTGEIGSPLHF
NA | TRBJ2-7 | TRBD1 | TRBV10-3 | TGTGCCATCAGTGACGGGGGACAGGGGGCTCCCTACGAGCAGTACTTC | CAISDGGQGAPYEQYF
NA | TRBJ2-7 | NA | TRBV11-2 | TGTGCCAGCAGGGGGGGCTACGAGCAGTACTTC | CASRGGYEQYF
few | TRBJ1-2 | NA | TRBV7-2 | TGTGCCAGCAGCACGCGAGGCAATAATGGCTACACCTTC | CASSTRGNNGYTF
NA | TRBJ2-1 | NA | TRBV9 | TGTGCCAGCGGGGGGGCCGTGAACAATGAGCAGTTCTTC | CASGGAVNNEQFF
once | TRBJ2-7 | TRBD1 | TRBV5-5 | TGTGCCAGCTCCGGGACAGGGAGACTCTACGAGCAGTACTTC | CASSGTGRLYEQYF
NA | TRBJ2-7 | NA | TRBV5-4 | TGTGCCAGCAGCTTGGTGGGCAGGGACTACGAGCAGTACTTC | CASSLVGRDYEQYF
NA | TRBJ1-2 | NA | TRBV5-1 | TGCGCCAGCAGCCCCATTAACTTGGACAGAGGCTATGGCTACACCTTC | CASSPINLDRGYGYTF
NA | TRBJ1-2 | TRBD1 | TRBV4-1 | TGCGCCAGCAGCCAAGGCCCTGGGGACAGGGTCGGCTACACCTTC | CASSQGPGDRVGYTF
NA | TRBJ2-3 | NA | TRBV4-2 | TGTGCCAGCAGCCAAGTCGGCAGGGGAACAGATACGCAGTATTTT | CASSQVGRGTDTQYF
NA | TRBJ2-7 | NA | TRBV21-1 | TGTGCCAGCAGCCCCCAGGGCGAACAGCTAATATCATACGAGCAGTACTTC | CASSPQGEQLISYEQYF
NA | TRBJ1-1 | TRBD1 | TRBV5-6 | TGTGCCAGCAGCTGGGACAGGGTGGTGAGCACTGAAGCTTTCTTT | CASSWDRVVSTEAFF
NA | TRBJ2-7 | NA | TRBV4-1 | TGCGCCAGCAGCCAAGTTCCCCAAACACCTTACTCCTACGAGCAGTACTTC | CASSQVPQTPYSYEQYF
NA | TRBJ2-7 | TRBD2 | TRBV20-1 | TGCAGTGCTAGTGATTCTAGCGGGGAGGAGCAGTACTTC | CSASDSSGEEQYF
NA | TRBJ2-5 | NA | TRBV20-1 | TGCAGTGCTAATGATCCTACCGCTCTGGAGACCCAGTACTTC | CSANDPTALETQYF
NA | TRBJ1-6 | TRBD1 | TRBV30 | TGTGCCTGCCCCTCGGGGACAGTTAGCTCCTATAATTCACCCCTCCACTTT | CACPSGTVSSYNSPLHF
NA | TRBJ2-7 | NA | TRBV5-1 | TGCGCCAGCAGCTTGGGACAGGTTGACGACGAGCAGTACTTC | CASSLGQVDDEQYF
NA | TRBJ1-1 | NA | TRBV4-2 | TGTGCCAGCAGCCAAGGGGGGCCTCCAGGGGAGGGCACTGAAGCTTTCTTT | CASSQGGPPGEGTEAFF
NA | TRBJ2-3 | NA | TRBV9 | TGTGCCAGCAGCCCGCGGGGGCCTGCCACAGATACGCAGTATTTT | CASSPRGPATDTQYF
once | TRBJ1-1 | TRBD1 | TRBV4-1 | TGCGCCAGCAGCCGGGACAGGGACAACACTGAAGCTTTCTTT | CASSRDRDNTEAFF